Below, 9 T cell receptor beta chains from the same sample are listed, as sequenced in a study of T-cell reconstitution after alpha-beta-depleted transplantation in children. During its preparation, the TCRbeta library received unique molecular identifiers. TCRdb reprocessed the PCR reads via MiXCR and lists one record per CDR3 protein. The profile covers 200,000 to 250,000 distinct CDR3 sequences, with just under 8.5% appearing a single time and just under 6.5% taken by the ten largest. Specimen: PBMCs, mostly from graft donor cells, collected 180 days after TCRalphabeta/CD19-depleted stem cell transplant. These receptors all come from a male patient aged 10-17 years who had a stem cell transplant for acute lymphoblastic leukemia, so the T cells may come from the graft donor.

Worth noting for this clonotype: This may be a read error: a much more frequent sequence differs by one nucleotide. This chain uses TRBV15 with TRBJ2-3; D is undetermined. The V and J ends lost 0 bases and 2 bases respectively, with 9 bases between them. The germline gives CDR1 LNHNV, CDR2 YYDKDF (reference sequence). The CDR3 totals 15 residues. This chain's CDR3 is CATSRDVGATDTQYF. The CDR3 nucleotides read TGTGCCACCAGCAGAGACGTCGGTGCCACAGATACGCAGTATTTT.

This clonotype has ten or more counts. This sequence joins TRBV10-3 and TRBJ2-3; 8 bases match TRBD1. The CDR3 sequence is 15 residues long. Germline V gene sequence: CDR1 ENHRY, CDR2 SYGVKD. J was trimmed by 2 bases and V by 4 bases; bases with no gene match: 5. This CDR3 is CAISGTGFPTDTQYF. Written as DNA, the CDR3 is TGTGCCATCAGTGGGACAGGGTTCCCCACAGATACGCAGTATTTT.

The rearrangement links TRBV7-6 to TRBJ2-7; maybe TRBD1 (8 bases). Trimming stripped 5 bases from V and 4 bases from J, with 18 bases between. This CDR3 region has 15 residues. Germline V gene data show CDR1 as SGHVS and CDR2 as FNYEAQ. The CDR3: CASSRNGQGGYEQYF. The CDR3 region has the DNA TGTGCCAGCAGCCGCAATGGACAGGGAGGGTACGAGCAGTACTTC.

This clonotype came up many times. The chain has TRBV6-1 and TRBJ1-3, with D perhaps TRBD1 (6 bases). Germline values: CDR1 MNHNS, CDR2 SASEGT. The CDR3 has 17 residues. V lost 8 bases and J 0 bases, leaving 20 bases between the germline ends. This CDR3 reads CASFEGGFLFSGNTIYF. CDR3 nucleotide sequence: TGTGCCAGCTTTGAGGGGGGATTCTTATTCTCTGGAAACACCATATATTTT.

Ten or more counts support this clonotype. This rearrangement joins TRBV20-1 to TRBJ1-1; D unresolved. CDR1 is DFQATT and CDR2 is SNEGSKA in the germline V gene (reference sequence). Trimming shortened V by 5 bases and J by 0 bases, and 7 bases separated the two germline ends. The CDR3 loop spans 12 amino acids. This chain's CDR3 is CSALTLNTEAFF. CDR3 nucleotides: TGCAGTGCTCTAACACTGAACACTGAAGCTTTCTTT.

The CDR3 nucleotides read TGTGCCAGCAGTTACGGGGGACCATGGGGCGAGCAGTACTTC. Translating gives CASSYGGPWGEQYF. V and J are TRBV6-5 and TRBJ2-7, with D perhaps matching TRBD1 or TRBD2 (5 bases each). Germline V gives CDR1 MNHEY, CDR2 SVGAGI. This CDR3 region has 14 residues. V lost 2 bases, J lost 6 bases, and 14 bases lay in between.

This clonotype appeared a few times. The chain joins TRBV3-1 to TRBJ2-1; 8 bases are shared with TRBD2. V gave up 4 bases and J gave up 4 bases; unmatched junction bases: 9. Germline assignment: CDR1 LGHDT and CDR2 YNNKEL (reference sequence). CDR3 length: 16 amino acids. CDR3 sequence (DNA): TGTGCCAGCAGCCCTGCCGGGGGGGGGCGATACAATGAGCAGTTCTTC. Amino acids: CASSPAGGGRYNEQFF.

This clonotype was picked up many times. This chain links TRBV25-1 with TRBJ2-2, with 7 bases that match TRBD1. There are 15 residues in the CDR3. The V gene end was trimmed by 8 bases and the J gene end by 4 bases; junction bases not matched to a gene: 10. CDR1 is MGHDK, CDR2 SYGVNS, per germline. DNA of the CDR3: TGTGCCAGCGGGGAGACAGGGTTGGGCACCGGGGAGCTGTTTTTT. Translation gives CASGETGLGTGELFF. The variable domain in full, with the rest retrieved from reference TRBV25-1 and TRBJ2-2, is EADIYQTPRYLVIGTGKKITLECSQTMGHDKMYWYQQDPGMELHLIHYSYGVNSTEKGDLSSESTVSRIRTEHFPLTLESARPSHTSQYLCASGETGLGTGELFFGEGSRLTVL.

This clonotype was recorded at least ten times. The CDR3 spells CATSDKLAGARQPQHF. The CDR3 DNA reads as TGTGCCACCAGTGATAAGTTGGCAGGGGCCCGTCAGCCCCAGCATTTT. V is TRBV24-1 and J is TRBJ1-5; tentatively, D is TRBD1 (6 bases). V dropped 3 bases and J dropped 6 bases, with 17 bases sitting between them. The CDR3 contains 16 residues. Germline CDR1 KGHDR, CDR2 SFDVKD.